The 8 T cell receptor beta chains in this list originate from one sample, sequenced in a study of cytomegalovirus exposure and HLA in healthy donors. 13 Jbeta primers and 60 Vbeta primers were used for the PCR. Measured with immunoSEQ multiplex PCR; TCRdb has only the in-frame clones, and not every one. Of over 120,000 clones listed, approximately 84% were seen once; the top ten hold approximately 1.5%. Sequences were obtained from PBMCs. The source is a man aged 30 to 45 in good health and CMV-seropositive.

The chain is built from TRBV9 and TRBJ2-1, with 15 bases that match TRBD2. This CDR3 contains 17 residues. V was pared by 4 bases and J by 4 bases, with 6 bases of the junction left unmatched. The V gene's germline CDR1 is SGDLS and CDR2 YYNGEE. The CDR3: CASSLGLAGGFYNEQFF. CDR3 coding DNA: TGTGCCAGCAGCTTGGGACTAGCGGGAGGCTTTTACAATGAGCAGTTCTTC.

The genes are TRBV29-1 and TRBJ2-1, with 7 bases fitting TRBD1. This CDR3 is built from 14 residues. V dropped 7 bases and J dropped 0; count of bases not matched to a gene: 6. Germline V lookup: CDR1 SQVTM, CDR2 ANQGSEA. CDR3 DNA: TGCAGCGCCACGGCAGGGGGCTCCTACAATGAGCAGTTCTTC. As protein: CSATAGGSYNEQFF.

The CDR3 region is CASSPGGGTGELFF. DNA for the CDR3: TGTGCCAGCAGTCCCGGGGGAGGGACCGGGGAGCTGTTTTTT. The chain joins TRBV28 to TRBJ2-2; 7 nucleotides line up with TRBD2. CDR1 and CDR2 (germline): MDHEN, SYDVKM. This CDR3 has 14 residues. J lost 5 bases, V lost 5 bases, and 5 bases had no gene match.

The genes are TRBV2 and TRBJ1-5; D remains ambiguous. The V end lost 8 bases, the J end lost 2 bases, and 13 bases lay between the germline ends. The CDR3 length is 14 residues. The germline V gene encodes CDR1 SNHLY and CDR2 FYNNEI. CDR3 DNA sequence: TGTGCCAGCGCTTGGGTCGGGGGCAATCAGCCCCAGCATTTT. Amino acids: CASAWVGGNQPQHF.

There are a few counts of this clone. The chain couples TRBV19 to TRBJ1-2; 7 nucleotides match TRBD1. From germline, CDR1 is LNHDA and CDR2 SQIVND (reference sequence). The CDR3 loop spans 15 amino acids. Trimming cost V 3 bases and J 2 bases; bases outside gene matches: 6. The CDR3 sequence: CASSMVAGGNYGYTF. In nucleotides, the CDR3 is TGTGCCAGTAGTATGGTGGCAGGGGGAAACTATGGCTACACCTTC.

This clone appeared once. J is TRBJ2-1 and V is TRBV6-5; 13 bases map to TRBD2. With V trimmed by 4 bases and J by 5 bases, 2 bases remained unmatched. The V gene's germline CDR1 is MNHEY and CDR2 SVGAGI. The CDR3 totals 15 residues. For the CDR3, the DNA is TGTGCCAGCAGTTCCGGGACTAGCGGGAACAATGAGCAGTTCTTC. Translated, it gives CASSSGTSGNNEQFF.

This clone has only one observation. This chain joins TRBV7-6 and TRBJ2-5; D possibly corresponds to TRBD1 (6 bases). With 5 bases removed from V and 0 bases from J, the gap between germline ends came to 13 bases. Germline assignment: CDR1 SGHVS and CDR2 FNYEAQ. The length of the CDR3 is 15 residues. CDR3 sequence (DNA): TGTGCCAGCAGCCCGGCGACAGGCCACCAAGAGACCCAGTACTTC. This gives the protein CASSPATGHQETQYF.

The chain uses TRBV7-3 and TRBJ1-1; maybe TRBD1 (5 bases). From germline, CDR1 is SGHTA and CDR2 FQGTGA. This CDR3 is 14 amino acids long. Trimming cost V 0 bases and J 5 bases, with 10 bases left between them. Here the CDR3 DNA reads TGTGCCAGCAGCTTAACAGCGGGACGGACTGAAGCTTTCTTT. This translates into CASSLTAGRTEAFF.